The entry that follows covers one TCR beta chain sequence. Looked up from germline, CDR1 is SGHTA and CDR2 is FQGTGA. Trimming cost V 1 base and J 0 bases, with 11 bases left between them. There are 16 residues in the CDR3. This sample is part of a study of control samples from healthy donors and cancer patients. TCRdb's copy holds only in-frame clones and misses some; the assay was immunoSEQ multiplex PCR. Here the sample spans more than 100,000 clones, approximately 89% being singletons. Sequenced: blood. The chain combines TRBV7-3 with TRBJ2-3; perhaps TRBD1 as D (5 bases). The origin of this receptor is a man between 18 and 35 years old in good health. The CDR3 here is CASSLNPRDSTDTQYF. The CDR3 DNA reads as TGTGCCAGCAGCTTAAACCCCAGGGATAGCACAGATACGCAGTATTTT.